This T cell receptor beta chain emerged from a study of T cell repertoires in cytomegalovirus infection (dated by TCRdb to the late 2010s). Concerning the study at large: The HLA type of each donor mattered for the analysis, because public TCR beta signatures pointed to carriage of CMV infection along with the matching HLA type. Summary of the overall study and its limitations: The ex vivo response was dominated by HLA-C-restricted CMV-specific TCR beta clonotypes, which also provided the single most frequent clonotype in two of eight donors. Cumulative frequency of public TCR beta family members discriminated carriers of CMV infection plus the relevant HLA type in this cohort and an independent roughly 330-donor cohort.

This clonotype showed up just a few times. The target of this receptor is not known. No clone much larger than this one lies a single base away; base qualities are absent. V and J are truncated by 5 bases and 8 bases respectively, leaving an intervening sequence of 12 bases. The CDR3 holds 12 amino acids from the cysteine to the phenylalanine. Only CDR3 DNA remains: 36 bases, in frame from the first base. Based on the germline V gene (reference sequence), the CDR1 and CDR2 sequences are LNHNV and YYDKDF. Sequencer: Illumina HiSeq 1500. In TCRdb, the public reads were trimmed at Q25 with fastp and aligned with MiXCR, with productive beta chains retained. Each entry is one CDR3 protein sequence, shown with its most common DNA and genes. The sample table lists around 740,000 distinct CDR3 sequences, roughly 36% of them with a count of one. The top ten hold 2.8% of the sample.

The source is a human donor in good health (CMV status not recorded). Some clones in this sample may be carry-over from other donors' samples. Rearrangement joined TRBV15 to TRBJ1-2; the D gene assignment is ambiguous. Sequenced material: PBMCs. CDR3 sequence: CATSLDRRGYTF. The DNA sequence reads TGTGCCACCAGCCTAGATCGACGCGGCTACACCTTC.